This passage covers 14 T cell receptor beta chains from one sample sequenced in a study of CD8 T cells in Susac syndrome. With random hexamers, roughly 0.45 to 1 ug RNA was reverse transcribed. TCRdb re-called the immunoSEQ multiplex PCR reads with MiXCR, one entry per CDR3 protein. The sample has 130,000 or so distinct CDR3 sequences, roughly 94% seen once; the top ten hold about 0.3%. Sequencing was carried out using CD8+ T cells from PBMCs. These receptors came from a human donor with Susac syndrome.

The rearrangement joins TRBV4-3 to TRBJ1-2, with D possibly being TRBD1 (5 bases). CDR1 is LGHNA and CDR2 is YSLEER in the germline V gene. This CDR3 comprises 16 residues. V was cut by 0 bases and J by 4 bases, with 15 bases left in between. The CDR3 nucleotides read TGCGCCAGCAGCCAAGAGACAGTCCCCAACAGCTATGGCTACACCTTC. Translated: CASSQETVPNSYGYTF.

This chain links TRBV7-9 with TRBJ1-1, with D maybe TRBD1 (6 bases). Germline V gene data show CDR1 as SEHNR and CDR2 as FQNEAQ (reference sequence). This CDR3 has 16 amino acids. Trimming took 5 bases from V and 0 from J, leaving 16 bases between them. CDR3 sequence: CASSPRTDPMNTEAFF. The CDR3 nucleotides read TGTGCCAGCAGCCCCCGGACAGACCCCATGAACACTGAAGCTTTCTTT.

V is TRBV30 and J is TRBJ2-7, with TRBD1 matching over 7 bases. CDR1 is GTSNPN, CDR2 SVGIG, per germline (reference sequence). The CDR3 has 15 residues. Germline trimming cut 1 base from V and 0 bases from J; bases unmatched to any gene: 6. The CDR3 loop is CAWSGDSASSYEQYF. CDR3 nucleotides: TGTGCCTGGAGTGGGGACAGCGCCAGCTCCTACGAGCAGTACTTC.

This chain joins TRBV3-1 and TRBJ1-5; no firm D call. CDR3 size: 15 residues. CDR1 is LGHDT, CDR2 YNNKEL, per germline (reference sequence). Trimming took 0 bases from V and 6 from J, leaving 12 bases between them. CDR3 amino acids: CASSQDRGRGQPQHF. DNA of the CDR3: TGTGCCAGCAGCCAAGATAGAGGACGCGGTCAGCCCCAGCATTTT.

J is TRBJ2-1 and V is TRBV4-1; D is undetermined. V lost 6 bases and J lost 6, with 9 bases in between. The CDR3 has 12 amino acids. The germline CDR1 and CDR2 sequences are MGHRA and YSYEKL. The CDR3 coding sequence is TGCGCCAGCAGAGCAGGACCCAATGAGCAGTTCTTC. It specifies CASRAGPNEQFF.

The rearrangement links TRBV7-2 to TRBJ2-7, with a possible D match to TRBD1 (5 bases). This CDR3 is 14 amino acids long. V lost 1 base to trimming and J lost 1 base, with 8 bases between them. Germline values: CDR1 SGHTA, CDR2 FQGNSA. CDR3 region: CASSLGQRSYEQYF. Here the CDR3 DNA reads TGTGCCAGCAGCTTAGGACAGAGGTCCTACGAGCAGTACTTC. Drawing the rest from reference TRBV7-2 and TRBJ2-7, the complete variable domain is GAGVSQSPSNKVTEKGKDVELRCDPISGHTALYWYRQSLGQGLEFLIYFQGNSAPDKSGLPSDRFSAERTGGSVSTLTIQRTQQEDSAVYLCASSLGQRSYEQYFGPGTRLTVT.

This rearrangement joins TRBV6-5 to TRBJ2-1; D is tentatively TRBD1 or TRBD2 (6 bases each). CDR1 and CDR2 from the germline V gene are MNHEY and SVGAGI. CDR3 size: 16 residues. The V end was cut by 0 bases, the J end by 6 bases, with 15 bases between. The CDR3 DNA sequence: TGTGCCAGCAGTTACTCGGTAACAGGGAGGCTCAATGAGCAGTTCTTC. Amino acid sequence: CASSYSVTGRLNEQFF.

The chain joins TRBV20-1 to TRBJ2-2; no definite D call. V lost 3 bases, J lost 1 base, and 6 bases lay in between. The CDR3 consists of 13 residues. In germline, CDR1 is DFQATT, CDR2 SNEGSKA (reference sequence). CDR3 region: CSASWGNTGELFF. As DNA, the CDR3 is TGCAGTGCTAGTTGGGGGAACACCGGGGAGCTGTTTTTT.

The count of this clonotype is one. The rearrangement joins TRBV7-2 to TRBJ2-7, with D tentatively TRBD2 (7 bases). This CDR3 region has 13 residues. V dropped 2 bases and J dropped 5 bases, with 10 bases sitting between them. Germline CDR1 reads SGHTA; CDR2 reads FQGNSA. CDR3 in DNA: TGTGCCAGCAGCTTACGGGGGGCCCACGAGCAGTACTTC. Amino acids: CASSLRGAHEQYF.

The rearrangement links TRBV15 to TRBJ2-7, with 10 bases that match TRBD1. From germline, CDR1 is LNHNV and CDR2 YYDKDF (reference sequence). The V gene end was trimmed by 8 bases and the J gene end by 3 bases; junction bases not matched to a gene: 10. The CDR3 has 15 amino acids. The CDR3 spells CATSGPGQGYYEQYF. CDR3 coding DNA: TGTGCCACCTCCGGGCCGGGACAGGGGTACTACGAGCAGTACTTC.

This clonotype was seen just once. The chain has TRBV3-1 and TRBJ2-1; tentative D call: TRBD2 (5 bases). The CDR3 covers 13 residues. The germline V gene has CDR1 LGHDT and CDR2 YNNKEL (reference sequence). V was trimmed by 4 bases and J by 8 bases, leaving 12 bases between them. The CDR3 nucleotides read TGTGCCAGCAGCCCCCGGGGTCCCTATGAGCAGTTCTTC. This translates into CASSPRGPYEQFF.

The J gene is TRBJ2-5, the V gene TRBV30; D possibly corresponds to TRBD1 (5 bases). The CDR3 has 12 amino acids. V dropped 7 bases and J dropped 9 bases, with 18 bases sitting between them. The germline V gene encodes CDR1 GTSNPN and CDR2 SVGIG (reference sequence). The CDR3 reads CASLGALGAQYF. The CDR3 nucleotides are TGTGCCTCCCTGGGTGCTTTAGGGGCCCAGTACTTC.

The chain joins TRBV12-3 or TRBV12-4 to TRBJ2-1; 14 nucleotides agree with TRBD2. Unmatched junction bases numbered 5, after V lost 6 bases and J lost 7 bases. This CDR3 spans 15 amino acids. CDR3 residues: CASSPTSGGANEQFF. For the CDR3, the DNA is TGTGCCAGCAGCCCGACTAGCGGGGGGGCAAATGAGCAGTTCTTC.

The rearrangement joins TRBV12-3 or TRBV12-4 to TRBJ2-5; 13 nucleotides align to TRBD2. After removal of 3 bases from V and 5 bases from J, the junction contained 9 bases not matched to a gene. CDR3 length: 17 amino acids. Written as DNA, the CDR3 is TGTGCCAGCAGTTTGGCCCGACTAGCGGGGGGCGGTGAGACCCAGTACTTC. Translated: CASSLARLAGGGETQYF.